This T cell receptor (beta chain) is from a study of technical replicates of blood from a handful of donors. The CDR3 sequence is 14 residues long. V gave up 6 bases and J gave up 0 bases; unmatched junction bases: 5. Looked up from germline, CDR1 is SQVTM and CDR2 is ANQGSEA. This clone was seen just once. Clones were sequenced by immunoSEQ multiplex PCR, and TCRdb holds only the in-frame ones, with some missing. This sample has 35,000 to 50,000 clones, with 90% to 97% found just once. The rearrangement links TRBV29-1 to TRBJ2-3; 8 bases match TRBD2. The clonotype comes from a human donor in good health. Sequenced material: T cells isolated from PBMCs. The CDR3 region is CSVISGISTDTQYF. CDR3 bases: TGCAGCGTCATTAGCGGGATTAGCACAGATACGCAGTATTTT.